The 5 T cell receptor beta chains reported below all come from one sample, sequenced in a study of blood T cell repertoires in COVID-19. Profiling relied on immunoSEQ multiplex PCR, and the TCRdb table lists in-frame clones only, not all of them. Of 150,000 to 200,000 clones listed, approximately 75% are singletons. The sequenced material came from peripheral blood. The receptors shown here come from a human donor in a cohort sampled during active COVID-19.

This chain links TRBV27 with TRBJ1-6; 8 positions agree with TRBD1. The V and J ends lost 8 bases and 6 bases, in that order; junction bases with no gene match: 9. The length of the CDR3 is 15 residues. The germline V gene has CDR1 MNHEY and CDR2 SMNVEV (reference sequence). The CDR3 loop reads CASWVGTGRNSPLHF. In DNA, the CDR3 is TGTGCCAGCTGGGTCGGGACAGGCCGTAATTCACCCCTCCACTTT.

The chain is built from TRBV9 and TRBJ1-3; D perhaps matches TRBD1 (6 bases). CDR3 length: 15 residues. Per the germline V gene, CDR1 is SGDLS and CDR2 is YYNGEE. With 3 bases removed from V and 4 bases from J, the gap between germline ends came to 14 bases. In DNA, the CDR3 is TGTGCCAGCAGCGCGAATACAGGGTACGGAAACACCATATATTTT. It translates to CASSANTGYGNTIYF.

This clone was counted ten times or more. V is TRBV9 and J is TRBJ1-4; D is unclear. Trimming stripped 3 bases from V and 3 bases from J, with 12 bases between. This CDR3 spans 15 amino acids. Germline V gene sequence: CDR1 SGDLS, CDR2 YYNGEE. The CDR3, as DNA: TGTGCCAGCAGCGCGGGGATCGGAGCTAATGAAAAACTGTTTTTT. Protein sequence: CASSAGIGANEKLFF.

In this sample, this clone turned up a few times. The chain recombines TRBV29-1 with TRBJ1-2; maybe TRBD1 (5 bases). V gave up 3 bases and J gave up 8 bases, with 10 bases separating them. The germline gives CDR1 SQVTM, CDR2 ANQGSEA. This CDR3 region has 11 residues. The CDR3 nucleotides are TGCAGCGTTGATCAGGGAAGCGGCTACACCTTC. Its translation: CSVDQGSGYTF.

The chain has TRBV7-9 and TRBJ2-7; 10 nucleotides align to TRBD1. Germline V gene lookup returns CDR1 SEHNR and CDR2 FQNEAQ (reference sequence). The CDR3 sequence is 15 residues long. Trimming removed 4 bases from V and 2 bases from J; junction bases left unmatched: 5. As DNA, the CDR3 is TGTGCCAGCAGCTCCACCGGGACAGGGGCCTACGAGCAGTACTTC. This codes for CASSSTGTGAYEQYF.